The entry below gives a single T cell receptor beta chain sequence along with its context. Antigen specificity is unknown. The data were obtained in a study of T cell responses to AZD1222 COVID-19 vaccine. Overall study findings and caveats: As reported, nearly half of all spike-specific TCRs target variant regions that are unmutated.

CDR3 length: 14 amino acids. Germline V gene data show CDR1 as LNHDA and CDR2 as SQIVND (reference sequence). V lost 5 bases, J lost 6 bases, and 16 bases lay in between. TCRdb's table, derived via immunoSEQ multiplex PCR, lists solely in-frame clones and lacks some. Of fewer than 90,000 clones in the sample, 75% to 95% were seen once. The chain recombines TRBV19 with TRBJ1-2, with D possibly being TRBD1 (5 bases). This clonotype was sampled from an adult who received the AZD1222 COVID-19 vaccine. The starting material was peripheral blood, obtained 28 days after the second AZD1222 dose. DNA of the CDR3: TGTGCCAGTAGTGCAGCCGGGGCCGGTCATGGCTACACCTTC. It codes for CASSAAGAGHGYTF. The variable domain in full, completed from reference TRBV19 and TRBJ1-2, reads DGGITQSPKYLFRKEGQNVTLSCEQNLNHDAMYWYRQDPGQGLRLIYYSQIVNDFQKGDIAEGYSVSREKKESFPLTVTSAQKNPTAFYLCASSAAGAGHGYTFGSGTRLTVV.